This TCR beta chain was observed in a study of hypomethylating agent response in myelodysplastic syndrome. Study-wide results and caveats: Lack of age-matching between healthy donors and MDS patients could bias comparison.

This clone was picked up one time. Its antigen is undetermined. This CDR3 has 13 amino acids. From germline, CDR1 is SQVTM and CDR2 ANQGSEA. With 6 bases clipped from V and 5 bases from J, the junction kept 2 bases outside the gene matches. Data came from immunoSEQ multiplex PCR; TCRdb stores just in-frame clones and leaves some out. The repertoire consists of approximately 7,000 clones, with 70% to 90% occurring once and the leading ten covering under 20%. The receptor's source is a human donor with myelodysplastic syndrome. This chain connects TRBV29-1 to TRBJ2-2; TRBD1 matches at 11 bases. Sequences were derived from bone marrow, sampled before or after starting hypomethylating agent treatment for myelodysplastic syndrome (not recorded which). The CDR3 DNA is TGCAGCGTCGGGACAGGGGGTACCGGGGAGCTGTTTTTT. Translation: CSVGTGGTGELFF.